The 30 T cell receptor beta chains below come from one sample, sequenced in a study of monozygotic twins with inflammatory bowel disease. TCRdb reprocessed the 5' RACE reads and keeps a single row for each CDR3 protein, giving no DNA. The table lists under 200,000 distinct CDR3 sequences, with over 2.5% in the top ten. Sequencing input: blood. These receptors were obtained from a human donor with ulcerative colitis or Crohn's disease, or a healthy co-twin of an affected twin (not recorded which).

The chain has TRBV10-3 and TRBJ2-1; TCRdb's D call, TRBD2, is unchecked because there is no DNA. Germline CDR1 and CDR2: ENHRY and SYGVKD. The CDR3 contains 15 residues. The CDR3 reads CAISEGLAGVNEQFF.

This chain connects TRBV7-9 to TRBJ2-1; the TRBD2 assignment by TCRdb is unverifiable without DNA. Germline values: CDR1 SEHNR, CDR2 FQNEAQ (reference sequence). There are 16 residues in the CDR3. The CDR3 is CASSPKTSGSGNEQFF.

V usage is TRBV20-1 and J usage is TRBJ2-7; the TCRdb D gene call, TRBD1, has no DNA to confirm it. Germline CDR1 DFQATT, CDR2 SNEGSKA (reference sequence). This CDR3 spans 12 amino acids. Here the CDR3 reads CSAGDRTYEQYF.

This chain uses TRBV5-1 with TRBJ1-2; TCRdb designates TRBD1, a call that cannot be tested without DNA. The CDR3 has 15 residues. Germline V gene data show CDR1 as SGHRS and CDR2 as YFSETQ. This chain's CDR3 is CASSLPGTGGDGYTF.

CDR3 loop: CASRIGTFPSQPQHF. The chain carries TRBV28 and TRBJ1-5; TCRdb gives TRBD1 as the D gene, but with no DNA this cannot be confirmed. In germline, CDR1 is MDHEN, CDR2 SYDVKM. The CDR3 is 15 residues long.

CDR3 region: CASSTSGSRGNIQYF. This chain joins TRBV12-3 or TRBV12-4 and TRBJ2-4; the TRBD2 assignment by TCRdb is unverifiable without DNA. The CDR3 is 15 residues long.

J is TRBJ1-1 and V is TRBV12-3 or TRBV12-4; no DNA is available, so the TRBD1 call from TCRdb remains unchecked. This CDR3 is built from 15 residues. CDR3 sequence: CASSSRQGGSTEAFF.

V gene TRBV30 combines with J gene TRBJ2-1; the TRBD1 assignment by TCRdb is unverifiable without DNA. This CDR3 region has 14 residues. Germline CDR1 GTSNPN, CDR2 SVGIG (reference sequence). CDR3 loop: CAWRGPSSYNEQFF.

CDR3 amino acids: CSASRTKSGRGETQYF. V gene TRBV20-1 combines with J gene TRBJ2-5; TCRdb designates TRBD1, a call that cannot be tested without DNA. This CDR3 spans 16 amino acids. Germline values: CDR1 DFQATT, CDR2 SNEGSKA (reference sequence).

The chain couples TRBV5-1 to TRBJ2-4; TCRdb gives TRBD1 as the D gene, but with no DNA this cannot be confirmed. CDR3 length: 16 amino acids. Germline CDR1 SGHRS, CDR2 YFSETQ. Here the CDR3 reads CASSLNRDRAQNIQYF.

The chain employs TRBV6-5 and TRBJ1-5; the TRBD1 assignment by TCRdb is unverifiable without DNA. The CDR3 sequence is 15 residues long. Germline CDR1 reads MNHEY; CDR2 reads SVGAGI. This chain's CDR3 is CASSSLQGGYQPQHF.

The genes are TRBV28 and TRBJ2-3. The CDR3 has 12 residues. The germline V gene has CDR1 MDHEN and CDR2 SYDVKM. The CDR3: CASSLLTDTQYF.

The chain combines TRBV27 with TRBJ2-1; TCRdb outputs TRBD2, but without DNA this stays unchecked. The CDR3 length is 14 residues. CDR1 is MNHEY and CDR2 is SMNVEV in the germline V gene (reference sequence). The chain's CDR3 is CASSIAGGYNEQFF.

The V call is TRBV28, the J call TRBJ1-2; no DNA is available, so the TRBD1 call from TCRdb remains unchecked. Germline V CDR1 and CDR2: MDHEN, SYDVKM. The CDR3 runs 13 residues. CDR3 amino acids: CASRAGGTYGYTF.

This chain connects TRBV9 to TRBJ1-1. The germline gives CDR1 SGDLS, CDR2 YYNGEE. The length of the CDR3 is 14 residues. The CDR3 here is CASSVSGMNTEAFF. Full variable domain (remainder filled in from reference TRBV9 and TRBJ1-1): DSGVTQTPKHLITATGQRVTLRCSPRSGDLSVYWYQQSLDQGLQFLIQYYNGEERAKGNILERFSAQQFPDLHSELNLSSLELGDSALYFCASSVSGMNTEAFFGQGTRLTVV.

J is TRBJ1-6 and V is TRBV7-6; TCRdb names TRBD1, which stays unverified in the absence of DNA. The CDR3 length is 16 residues. CDR1 is SGHVS, CDR2 FNYEAQ, per germline. CDR3 sequence: CASSLAGTGGNTPLHF.

The chain combines TRBV5-6 with TRBJ2-2. The CDR3 is 13 amino acids. CDR1 is SGHDT, CDR2 YYEEEE, per germline. The CDR3 protein is CASNVANTGELFF.

The V gene is TRBV5-1, the J gene TRBJ2-1; TCRdb's D gene call, TRBD1, goes unchecked for lack of DNA. CDR3 length: 17 residues. Germline values: CDR1 SGHRS, CDR2 YFSETQ. This chain's CDR3 is CASTGQGPFYLNNEQFF.

This rearrangement joins TRBV24-1 to TRBJ2-1; TCRdb designates TRBD1, a call that cannot be tested without DNA. The CDR3 extends over 14 amino acids. Germline V gives CDR1 KGHDR, CDR2 SFDVKD. The chain's CDR3 is CATSGGTGYNEQFF.

This chain uses TRBV7-6 with TRBJ2-1; TCRdb names TRBD2, which stays unverified in the absence of DNA. The CDR3 spans 15 residues. Germline CDR1 reads SGHVS; CDR2 reads FNYEAQ. CDR3 amino acids: CASSLTSGRLNEQFF.

This chain connects TRBV20-1 to TRBJ2-7; no DNA is available, so the TRBD1 call from TCRdb remains unchecked. This CDR3 region has 14 residues. Germline loops: CDR1 DFQATT, CDR2 SNEGSKA (reference sequence). The CDR3 is CSAPPGHARGEQYF.

V is TRBV20-1 and J is TRBJ2-2; TCRdb designates TRBD1, a call that cannot be tested without DNA. The CDR3 is 16 amino acids. CDR1 and CDR2 from the germline V gene are DFQATT and SNEGSKA (reference sequence). CDR3 residues: CSANSPGQRNTGELFF.

The J gene is TRBJ1-4, the V gene TRBV7-2; no DNA is available, so the TRBD1 call from TCRdb remains unchecked. The CDR3 totals 14 residues. The germline gives CDR1 SGHTA, CDR2 FQGNSA. The CDR3 reads CASSSGGPREKLFF. Full variable domain (outside the CDR3, taken from reference TRBV7-2 and TRBJ1-4): GAGVSQSPSNKVTEKGKDVELRCDPISGHTALYWYRQSLGQGLEFLIYFQGNSAPDKSGLPSDRFSAERTGGSVSTLTIQRTQQEDSAVYLCASSSGGPREKLFFGSGTQLSVL.

This rearrangement joins TRBV27 to TRBJ2-7; TCRdb's D call, TRBD1, is unchecked because there is no DNA. The CDR3 runs 15 residues. Germline-derived CDR1 and CDR2 are MNHEY and SMNVEV (reference sequence). The CDR3: CASSLRGPGNYEQYF.

This chain links TRBV12-3 or TRBV12-4 with TRBJ2-7; TCRdb proposes TRBD1, but this gene call is untestable without DNA. The CDR3 extends over 15 amino acids. CDR3: CASSPTPGVIYEQYF.

The rearrangement uses TRBV15 and TRBJ2-1; the TCRdb D gene call, TRBD2, has no DNA to confirm it. Germline CDR1 and CDR2: LNHNV and YYDKDF (reference sequence). This CDR3 is 16 amino acids long. This chain's CDR3 is CATSRGTSGGYNEQFF.

The V gene is TRBV11-3, the J gene TRBJ2-1; with no DNA, the TCRdb D assignment of TRBD1 cannot be verified. Germline values: CDR1 SGHNT, CDR2 YENEEA. This CDR3 contains 18 residues. CDR3 region: CASSRGQGSIYYHNEQFF.

This sequence joins TRBV20-1 and TRBJ2-7; with no DNA, the TCRdb D assignment of TRBD1 cannot be verified. This CDR3 is built from 12 residues. Germline loops: CDR1 DFQATT, CDR2 SNEGSKA (reference sequence). CDR3: CSGRDSSYEQYF.

V usage is TRBV2 and J usage is TRBJ1-2; absent DNA, TCRdb's TRBD1 call cannot be checked. The CDR3 length is 15 residues. CDR1 is SNHLY, CDR2 FYNNEI, per germline. The CDR3 region is CASSELDRSGGGYTF.

The V and J genes are TRBV20-1 and TRBJ2-5; the D gene TCRdb calls, TRBD1, cannot be checked with no DNA. The CDR3 totals 15 residues. The germline gives CDR1 DFQATT, CDR2 SNEGSKA (reference sequence). CDR3 protein: CSAKGTGWYQETQYF.